This T cell receptor (beta chain) was recorded in a study of CD8+ T cells in alopecia areata. Study overall: In an open-label trial, patients got 5 to 10 mg tofacitinib twice daily.

cDNA reverse transcribed from extracted RNA served as the sequencing template. The protocol was immunoSEQ multiplex PCR, while the TCRdb copy is restricted to in-frame clones and leaves out a portion. The sample consists of around 250,000 clones, 67% of them appearing once. This CDR3 spans 14 amino acids. Germline-derived CDR1 and CDR2 are MNHEY and SVGAGI. Trimming removed 6 bases at V and 4 bases at J, with 15 bases between. This clone was seen more than once but under ten times. This clonotype was obtained from a human donor with alopecia areata. The chain combines TRBV6-5 with TRBJ1-2, with D possibly TRBD1 on 5 matching bases. The sample consisted of CD4+ T cells sorted from blood, taken at week 0. This CDR3 is CASSPSGQFYGYTF. The CDR3 DNA reads as TGTGCCAGCAGCCCCTCCGGACAATTCTATGGCTACACCTTC.